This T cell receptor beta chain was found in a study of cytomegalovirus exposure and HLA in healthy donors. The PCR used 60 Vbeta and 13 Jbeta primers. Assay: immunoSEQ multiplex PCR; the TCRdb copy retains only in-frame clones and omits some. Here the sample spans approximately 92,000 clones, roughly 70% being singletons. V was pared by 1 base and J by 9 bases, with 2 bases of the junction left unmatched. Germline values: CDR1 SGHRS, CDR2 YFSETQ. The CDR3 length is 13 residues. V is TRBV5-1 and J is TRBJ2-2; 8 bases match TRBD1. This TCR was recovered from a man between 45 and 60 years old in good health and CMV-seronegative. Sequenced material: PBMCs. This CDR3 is CASSLRQGRELFF. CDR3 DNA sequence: TGCGCCAGCAGCTTGCGACAGGGGAGGGAGCTGTTTTTT.